This T cell receptor beta chain comes out of a study of response to subunit inactivated influenza vaccine. General study points: Authors suggested seasonal influenza vaccinations each recruit few new T cells.

MiXCR, run by TCRdb on the RT-PCR reads, gives a single entry per CDR3 protein. This repertoire shows roughly 570,000 distinct CDR3 sequences, over 10% found once; its top ten account for roughly 14%. Losses at the gene ends were 0 bases for V and 7 bases for J; bases not matched to a gene: 8. CDR3 length: 15 amino acids. Germline V gene data show CDR1 as DFQATT and CDR2 as SNEGSKA (reference sequence). The sample holds a few counts of this clonotype. Its specificity is not known. The specimen was PBMCs from blood, collected 45 days after vaccination. The rearrangement uses TRBV20-1 and TRBJ2-7, with 11 nucleotides matching TRBD2. The TCR originated in a man between 50 and 59 years old who received an inactivated influenza vaccine. The CDR3 DNA reads as TGCAGTGCTAGAGATAGCGGGAGGGCCTTAAGGGAGCAGTACTTC. It yields the protein CSARDSGRALREQYF.